This TCR beta chain was observed in a study of CD8 T cells in ankylosing spondylitis. General study points: Some of the motif variants had earlier been found in reactive arthritis patients' fluid and blood. Within ankylosing spondylitis blood, a TCR beta motif made up of roughly eight highly homologous variants appeared to be characteristic. Clones that were linked to disease were CD8+ and were relatively rare in peripheral blood. In ankylosing spondylitis patients, matched synovial fluid reportedly showed significant enrichment of disease-linked clones.

This clonotype showed up just a few times. The antigen remains undetermined. Preparation of TCR beta libraries was done by quantitative 5'-RACE with molecular barcodes. TCRdb reprocessed the 5' RACE reads via MiXCR and lists one record per CDR3 protein. The profile covers just under 550,000 distinct CDR3 sequences, with roughly an eighth appearing a single time and about 6.8% taken by the ten largest. Germline V CDR1 and CDR2: SGDLS, YYNGEE. CDR3 length: 15 amino acids. V was clipped by 0 bases and J by 7 bases; unmatched bases: 4. The rearrangement uses TRBV9 and TRBJ2-2; TRBD2 agrees at 9 bases. The source of this sequence is a male donor with ankylosing spondylitis. Sequenced sample: blood, either unsorted or a sorted T cell fraction (not recorded which). The CDR3 region is CASSVGGRAIGELFF. CDR3 bases: TGTGCCAGCAGCGTAGGCGGGAGGGCCATCGGGGAGCTGTTTTTT.